These T cell receptor beta chains were read from a single sample in a study of HIV-infected patients and healthy controls. TCRdb fed the 5' RACE reads into MiXCR, producing one record per CDR3 protein. The data hold 65,000 to 70,000 distinct CDR3 sequences, with about 16% observed a single time. The sequencing sample was made of CD4+ T cells from blood. These receptors originate from a human donor in good health. The CDR3 runs from the conserved cysteine through the conserved F or W. The D gene is left open where the match is weak. Clone size is given for some rows only: seen once, a few or many times, or a class if the clone is expanded.

d_gene	abundance	v_gene	j_gene	CDR3nt	CDR3aa
NA	many	TRBV5-6	TRBJ2-1	TGTGCCAGCAGCCCTGCCCAGTGGAACGGCTCCTACAATGAGCAGTTCTTC	CASSPAQWNGSYNEQFF
NA	few	TRBV3-1	TRBJ2-1	TGTGCCAGCAGCCAGGGGTTAAGCTCCTACAATGAGCAGTTCTTC	CASSQGLSSYNEQFF
NA	few	TRBV12-3/TRBV12-4	TRBJ1-1	TGTGCCAGCAGCCGCAAACAGGGAGGCACTGAAGCTTTCTTT	CASSRKQGGTEAFF
NA	few	TRBV29-1	TRBJ1-1	TGCAGCGTTGACAGCACCACTGAAGCTTTCTTT	CSVDSTTEAFF
TRBD1	few	TRBV30	TRBJ2-4	TGTGCCTGGAGGGACAGGGGGATGGCGTACTTC	CAWRDRGMAYF
TRBD1	few	TRBV6-5	TRBJ2-7	TGTGCCAGCAGGTCAGACAGGGGGGCCTACGAGCAGTACTTC	CASRSDRGAYEQYF
NA	many	TRBV12-5	TRBJ1-1	TGTGCTTCGTCGGTTGGGACTGAAGCTTTCTTT	CASSVGTEAFF
TRBD1	few	TRBV24-1	TRBJ1-1	TGTGCCACCAGTGATTTAGGCGTCCGGGACAGGGGTCCACAAGTTGAAGCTTTCTTT	CATSDLGVRDRGPQVEAFF
TRBD1	many	TRBV18	TRBJ1-1	TGTGCCAGCTCACTTGGGACAGCGAACACTGAAGCTTTCTTT	CASSLGTANTEAFF
TRBD2	once	TRBV12-3/TRBV12-4	TRBJ2-1	TGTGCCAGCAGTTTTGCTAGCGGGAGAAGGCAGTTCTTC	CASSFASGRRQFF
NA	NA	TRBV2	TRBJ1-2	TGTGCCAGCGTTGACAGAGCTACTAACTATGGCTACACCTTC	CASVDRATNYGYTF
TRBD1	NA	TRBV6-6	TRBJ1-2	TGTGCCAGCAGCAACTTTCCCGGGACAGGGGGCGGCTACACCTTC	CASSNFPGTGGGYTF
NA	NA	TRBV5-1	TRBJ2-7	TGCGCCAGCAGCTCAGCCCTCGACGAGCAGTACTTC	CASSSALDEQYF
TRBD2	NA	TRBV4-3	TRBJ2-4	TGCGCCAGCAGCCAAGAAGGGCGGGGGGAAAACATTCAGTACTTC	CASSQEGRGENIQYF
TRBD1	few	TRBV19	TRBJ2-2	TGTGCCAGTAGTGTAAAGACAGGGATCGGGGAGCTGTTTTTT	CASSVKTGIGELFF
NA	many	TRBV29-1	TRBJ1-5	TGCAGCGTAGGCGAGAATAGCAATCAGCCCCAGCATTTT	CSVGENSNQPQHF
NA	few	TRBV29-1	TRBJ2-7	TGCAGCGTCCCCGGGACCGATACCTACGAGCAGTACTTC	CSVPGTDTYEQYF
NA	few	TRBV18	TRBJ1-6	TGTGCCAGCTCACGGGTTAGGATTAAGGATTCACCCCTCCACTTT	CASSRVRIKDSPLHF
NA	few	TRBV28	TRBJ1-1	TGTGCCAGCAGTTTGGGACTGAGGGAGGCTGGGGACACTGAAGCTTTCTTT	CASSLGLREAGDTEAFF
TRBD1	NA	TRBV7-6	TRBJ1-4	TGTGCCAGCAGCTCTACGACAGGGACGGGACCTAATGAAAAACTGTTTTTT	CASSSTTGTGPNEKLFF
TRBD1	NA	TRBV6-1	TRBJ2-2	TGTGCCAGCAGTGCAAGAGCCGGGACAGGTCGCACCGGGGAGCTGTTTTTT	CASSARAGTGRTGELFF
NA	NA	TRBV3-1	TRBJ2-3	TGTGCCAGCAGCCCGGATGTGGGTACTAGCACAGATACGCAGTATTTT	CASSPDVGTSTDTQYF
TRBD1	many	TRBV24-1	TRBJ2-3	TGTGCCACCAGTGACCCCGGACAGGATTTCACAGATACGCAGTATTTT	CATSDPGQDFTDTQYF
TRBD2	NA	TRBV20-1	TRBJ2-7	TGCAGTGCTAGAGATCGCGGGAGCCGGAGGGAGCAGTACTTC	CSARDRGSRREQYF
TRBD1	NA	TRBV7-8	TRBJ2-5	TGTGCCAGCAGCCATAGGACAGGCCAAGAGACCCAGTACTTC	CASSHRTGQETQYF
NA	many	TRBV20-1	TRBJ2-7	TGCAGTGCTCCGGGGGTCTACGAGCAGTACTTC	CSAPGVYEQYF
TRBD1	few	TRBV5-1	TRBJ2-6	TGCGCCAGCACACAAGACAGGGTTTACTCTGGGGCCAACGTCCTGACTTTC	CASTQDRVYSGANVLTF
TRBD1	NA	TRBV19	TRBJ2-7	TGTGCCAGTAGTATAAGGACAGGGGCCAGCTCCTACGAGCAGTACTTC	CASSIRTGASSYEQYF
TRBD2	few	TRBV7-2	TRBJ2-5	TGTGCCAGCAGCCGATCTAGCGGCGGAAAGACCCAGTACTTC	CASSRSSGGKTQYF
TRBD2	many	TRBV4-2	TRBJ2-1	TGTGCCAGCAGCGGAGCGGGGGGTCGAACCTTC	CASSGAGGRTF
NA	NA	TRBV5-1	TRBJ1-1	TGCGCCAGCAGCTTGGATGGGGAGGGCACTGAAGCTTTCTTT	CASSLDGEGTEAFF
NA	NA	TRBV3-1	TRBJ2-3	TGTGCCAGCAGCCAAGTCACGGGCACAGATACGCAGTATTTT	CASSQVTGTDTQYF
NA	NA	TRBV14	TRBJ1-1	TGTGCCAGCAGCCAAGACGGTAGAACTGAAGCTTTCTTT	CASSQDGRTEAFF
NA	many	TRBV7-3	TRBJ1-2	TGTGCCAGCAGCTCGACGGGGGGCTATGGCTACACCTTC	CASSSTGGYGYTF
TRBD1	few	TRBV20-1	TRBJ1-4	TGCAGTGCTAGAGTGGGCTCCGGGACAGCCAATGAAAAACTGTTTTTT	CSARVGSGTANEKLFF
NA	medium-sized	TRBV12-3/TRBV12-4	TRBJ2-1	TGTGCCAGCAGTTTGTTTGGTAATGAGCAGTTCTTC	CASSLFGNEQFF
NA	NA	TRBV28	TRBJ2-7	TGTGCCACCCTGGGGCAGGGTCGATCCTACGAGCAGTACTTC	CATLGQGRSYEQYF
NA	NA	TRBV29-1	TRBJ1-1	TGCAGCGTTGGAACAGGGACGAACACTGAAGCTTTCTTT	CSVGTGTNTEAFF
TRBD2	NA	TRBV12-3/TRBV12-4	TRBJ2-7	TGTGCCAGCAGCCATCGGGGGGACTACGAGCAGTACTTC	CASSHRGDYEQYF
TRBD1	NA	TRBV12-3/TRBV12-4	TRBJ1-2	TGTGCCAGCAGTCAAAGGACAGGGGACTATGGCTACACCTTC	CASSQRTGDYGYTF
NA	many	TRBV5-1	TRBJ1-1	TGCGCCAGCAGCTTAACGGCACGGGTTGAAGCTTTCTTT	CASSLTARVEAFF
NA	few	TRBV10-3	TRBJ2-7	TGTGCCATCAGCCGGGTCTCCTACGAGCAGTACTTC	CAISRVSYEQYF
NA	few	TRBV5-1	TRBJ2-1	TGCGCCAGCAGCTCCGGACAAAAGTCCTACAATGAGCAGTTCTTC	CASSSGQKSYNEQFF
NA	many	TRBV11-1	TRBJ2-7	TGTGCCAGCAGCTACCAGGACGGGGCGAAGTGGGAGCAGTACTTC	CASSYQDGAKWEQYF
NA	NA	TRBV2	TRBJ1-5	TGTGCCATAGGTTTGGAGGGGCAGGGCCCCCAGCATTTT	CAIGLEGQGPQHF
NA	few	TRBV12-5	TRBJ2-5	TGTGCTAGTGGTACCCAAGAGACCCAGTACTTC	CASGTQETQYF
TRBD2	few	TRBV12-3/TRBV12-4	TRBJ2-5	TGTGCCAGCAGTTTGCCCCTGACTAGCGGAGTGATGTACCAAGAGACCCAGTACTTC	CASSLPLTSGVMYQETQYF
NA	few	TRBV2	TRBJ2-3	TGTGCCAGCAGTTCCTTAGGGGATACGCAGTATTTT	CASSSLGDTQYF
NA	few	TRBV7-3	TRBJ2-2	TGTGCCAGCAGCTTAGAGGTGTCAGGCACCGGGGAGCTGTTTTTT	CASSLEVSGTGELFF
NA	NA	TRBV3-1	TRBJ1-1	TGTGCCGGCAGCCTAAAAGCTCCCCAGGGCGGACCGGCTTTCTTT	CAGSLKAPQGGPAFF
TRBD2	NA	TRBV4-3	TRBJ2-4	TGCGCCAGCAGCTTGACTAGCGAGGGAAACATTCAGTACTTC	CASSLTSEGNIQYF
NA	NA	TRBV12-3/TRBV12-4	TRBJ1-4	TGTGCCAGCAGTCCGACAGGAGATAATGAAAAACTGTTTTTT	CASSPTGDNEKLFF
NA	many	TRBV4-2	TRBJ2-3	TGTGCCAGCAGCCAAGAGCAGGCAGGTAGCACAGATACGCAGTATTTT	CASSQEQAGSTDTQYF
NA	NA	TRBV6-5	TRBJ1-1	TGTGCCAGCAGTTACGACAGAACCATGAACACTGAAGCTTTCTTT	CASSYDRTMNTEAFF
NA	few	TRBV19	TRBJ1-2	TGTGCCAGTAGTATTGGGGGAAAACTTGGCTACACCTTC	CASSIGGKLGYTF
NA	NA	TRBV6-1	TRBJ2-5	TGTGCCAGCAGAGGAGGCGCGCAGGCGGGGACCCAGTACTTC	CASRGGAQAGTQYF
NA	NA	TRBV6-1	TRBJ2-7	TGTGCCAGCAGTGAATGGCCAGAGGGCGAGCAGTACTTC	CASSEWPEGEQYF
NA	few	TRBV7-9	TRBJ1-1	TGTGCCAGCAGCTTAGCAGGGGGTGGAACTGAAGCTTTCTTT	CASSLAGGGTEAFF
TRBD1	few	TRBV20-1	TRBJ1-1	TGCAGTGGACAGGGGGAGGTTTGGGCTTTCTTT	CSGQGEVWAFF
TRBD2	many	TRBV7-3	TRBJ2-1	TGTGCCAGCAGCTTAGGGGGACTAGTCGCCGGTGAGCAGTTCTTC	CASSLGGLVAGEQFF